This section outlines one TCR beta chain sequence together with its context. The germline V gene has CDR1 SGDLS and CDR2 YYNGEE. The CDR3 is made up of 16 amino acids. V lost 1 base and J lost 3; bases outside the gene matches: 7. These data come from a study of technical replicates of blood from a few donors. Measured with immunoSEQ multiplex PCR; TCRdb has only the in-frame clones, and not every one. Found here are some 89,000 clones, approximately 95% of them singletons; the top ten hold less than 0.4%. The sequence came from a human donor in good health. Sequenced sample: T cells isolated from PBMCs. The chain is built from TRBV9 and TRBJ2-3; TRBD1 aligns across 8 bases. The CDR3 DNA is TGTGCCAGCAGCGTAATCCCAGGGGGCATTACAGATACGCAGTATTTT. Protein: CASSVIPGGITDTQYF.